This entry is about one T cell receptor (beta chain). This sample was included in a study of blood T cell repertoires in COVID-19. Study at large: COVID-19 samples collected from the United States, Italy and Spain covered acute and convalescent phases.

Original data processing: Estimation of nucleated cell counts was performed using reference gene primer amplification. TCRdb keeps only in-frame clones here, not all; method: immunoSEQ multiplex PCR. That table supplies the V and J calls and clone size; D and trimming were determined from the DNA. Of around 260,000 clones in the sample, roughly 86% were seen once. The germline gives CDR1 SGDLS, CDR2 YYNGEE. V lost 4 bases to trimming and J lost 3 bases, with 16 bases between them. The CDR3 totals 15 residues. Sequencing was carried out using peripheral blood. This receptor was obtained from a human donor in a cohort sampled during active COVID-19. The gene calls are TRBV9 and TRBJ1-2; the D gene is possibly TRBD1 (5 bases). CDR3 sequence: CASSPDAGLHYGYTF. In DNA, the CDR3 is TGTGCCAGCAGCCCTGATGCAGGGTTACACTATGGCTACACCTTC.